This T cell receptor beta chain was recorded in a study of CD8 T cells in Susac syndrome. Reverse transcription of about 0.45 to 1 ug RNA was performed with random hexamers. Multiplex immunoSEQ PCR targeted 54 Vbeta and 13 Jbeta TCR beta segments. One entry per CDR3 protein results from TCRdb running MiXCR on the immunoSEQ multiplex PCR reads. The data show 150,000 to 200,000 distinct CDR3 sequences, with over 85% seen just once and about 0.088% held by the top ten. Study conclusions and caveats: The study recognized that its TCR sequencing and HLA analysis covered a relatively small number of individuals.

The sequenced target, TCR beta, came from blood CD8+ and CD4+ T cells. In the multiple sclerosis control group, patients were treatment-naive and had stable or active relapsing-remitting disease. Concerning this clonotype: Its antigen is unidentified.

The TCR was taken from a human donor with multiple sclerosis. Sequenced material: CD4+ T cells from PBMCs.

The CDR3 nucleotides are TGTGCCAGCAGTTTGTCAGGGTCGGCGATGGGCTACGAGCAGTACTTC. Translated, it gives CASSLSGSAMGYEQYF. The chain combines TRBV12-3 or TRBV12-4 with TRBJ2-7; possibly TRBD1 for D (5 bases). The CDR3 has 16 amino acids. V was trimmed by 3 bases and J by 3 bases, leaving 18 bases between them.